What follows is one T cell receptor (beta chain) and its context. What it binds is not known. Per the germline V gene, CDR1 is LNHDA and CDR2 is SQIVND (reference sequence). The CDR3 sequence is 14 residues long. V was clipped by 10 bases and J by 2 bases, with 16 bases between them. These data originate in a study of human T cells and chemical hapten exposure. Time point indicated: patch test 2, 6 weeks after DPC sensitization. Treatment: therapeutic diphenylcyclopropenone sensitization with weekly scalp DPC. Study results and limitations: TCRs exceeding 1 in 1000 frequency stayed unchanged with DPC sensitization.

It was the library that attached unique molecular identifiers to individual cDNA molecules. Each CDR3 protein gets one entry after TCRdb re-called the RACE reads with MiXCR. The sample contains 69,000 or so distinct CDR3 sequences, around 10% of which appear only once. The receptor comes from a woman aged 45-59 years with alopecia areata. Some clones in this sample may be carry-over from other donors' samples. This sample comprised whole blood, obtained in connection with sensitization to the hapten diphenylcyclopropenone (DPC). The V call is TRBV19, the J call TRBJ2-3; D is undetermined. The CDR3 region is CATKSQSTTDTQYF. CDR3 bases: TGTGCCACCAAGAGTCAGAGCACCACAGATACGCAGTATTTT. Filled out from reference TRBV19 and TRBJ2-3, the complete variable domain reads DGGITQSPKYLFRKEGQNVTLSCEQNLNHDAMYWYRQDPGQGLRLIYYSQIVNDFQKGDIAEGYSVSREKKESFPLTVTSAQKNPTAFYLCATKSQSTTDTQYFGPGTRLTVL.